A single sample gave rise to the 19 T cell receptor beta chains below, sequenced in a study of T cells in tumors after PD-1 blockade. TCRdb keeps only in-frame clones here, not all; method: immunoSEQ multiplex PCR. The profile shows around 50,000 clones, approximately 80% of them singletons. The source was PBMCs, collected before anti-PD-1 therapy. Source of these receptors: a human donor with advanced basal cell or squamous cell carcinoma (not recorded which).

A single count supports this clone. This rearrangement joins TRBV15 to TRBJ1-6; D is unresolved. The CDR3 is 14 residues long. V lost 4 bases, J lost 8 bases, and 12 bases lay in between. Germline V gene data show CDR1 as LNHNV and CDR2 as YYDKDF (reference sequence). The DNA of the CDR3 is TGTGCCACCAGCACCGGCCTAATAGATTCACCCCTCCACTTT. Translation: CATSTGLIDSPLHF.

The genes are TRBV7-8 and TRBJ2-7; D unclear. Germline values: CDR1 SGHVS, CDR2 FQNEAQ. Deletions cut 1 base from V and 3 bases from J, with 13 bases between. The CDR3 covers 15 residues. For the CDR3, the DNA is TGTGCCAGCAGCTTAGATCCCCTTCTCGGCTACGAGCAGTACTTC. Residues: CASSLDPLLGYEQYF.

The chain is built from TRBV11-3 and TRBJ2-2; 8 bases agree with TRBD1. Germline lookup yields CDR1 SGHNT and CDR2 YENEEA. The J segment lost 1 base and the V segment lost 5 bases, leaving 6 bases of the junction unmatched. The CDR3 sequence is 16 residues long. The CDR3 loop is CASSRLGQVNTGELFF. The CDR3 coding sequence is TGTGCCAGCAGCAGACTGGGACAGGTGAACACCGGGGAGCTGTTTTTT.

CDR3 bases: TGTGCCAGCAGCGTAAAAAGGGGGGGAGTGTACCAAGAGACCCAGTACTTC. Its translation: CASSVKRGGVYQETQYF. The chain combines TRBV9 with TRBJ2-5; D might be TRBD2 (7 bases). Trimming removed 1 base at V and 0 bases at J, with 16 bases between. The length of the CDR3 is 17 residues. Germline CDR1 SGDLS, CDR2 YYNGEE.

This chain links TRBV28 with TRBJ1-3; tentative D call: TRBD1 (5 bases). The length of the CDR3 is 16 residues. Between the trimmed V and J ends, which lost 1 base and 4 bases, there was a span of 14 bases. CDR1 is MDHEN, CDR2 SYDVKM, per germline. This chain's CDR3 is CASSLYEGRSGNTIYF. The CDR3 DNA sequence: TGTGCCAGCAGTTTATACGAGGGGAGATCAGGAAACACCATATATTTT.

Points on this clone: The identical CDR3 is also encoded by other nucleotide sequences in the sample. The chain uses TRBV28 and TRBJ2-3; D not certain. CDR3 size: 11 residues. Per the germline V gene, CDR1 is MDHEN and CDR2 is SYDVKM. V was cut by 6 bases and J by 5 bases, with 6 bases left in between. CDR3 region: CASSRRDTQYF. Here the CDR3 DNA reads TGTGCCAGCAGCAGGAGAGATACGCAGTATTTT.

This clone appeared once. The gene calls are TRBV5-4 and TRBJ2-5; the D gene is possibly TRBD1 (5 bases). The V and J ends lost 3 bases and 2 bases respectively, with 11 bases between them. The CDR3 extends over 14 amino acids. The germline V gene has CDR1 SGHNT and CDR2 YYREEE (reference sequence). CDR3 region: CASSSWGSQETQYF. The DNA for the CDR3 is TGTGCCAGCAGCTCCTGGGGCAGTCAAGAGACCCAGTACTTC.

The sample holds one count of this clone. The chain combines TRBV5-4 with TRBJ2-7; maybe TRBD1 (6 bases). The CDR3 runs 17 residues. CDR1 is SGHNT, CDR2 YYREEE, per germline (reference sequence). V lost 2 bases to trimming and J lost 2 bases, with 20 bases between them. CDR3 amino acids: CASSFVLNRVGPYEQYF. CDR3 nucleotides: TGTGCCAGCAGCTTCGTCTTAAACAGGGTCGGGCCCTACGAGCAGTACTTC.

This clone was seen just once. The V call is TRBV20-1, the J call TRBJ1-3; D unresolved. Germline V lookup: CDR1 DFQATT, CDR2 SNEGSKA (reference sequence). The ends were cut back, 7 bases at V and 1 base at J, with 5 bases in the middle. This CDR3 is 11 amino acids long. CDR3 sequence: CSVHSGNTIYF. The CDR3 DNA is TGCAGTGTCCATTCTGGAAACACCATATATTTT.

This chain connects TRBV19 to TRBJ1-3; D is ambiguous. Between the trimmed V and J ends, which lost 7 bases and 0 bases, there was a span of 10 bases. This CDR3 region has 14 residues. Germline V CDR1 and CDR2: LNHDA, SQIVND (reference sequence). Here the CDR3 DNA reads TGTGCCAGTAAAATCAGTGGCTCTGGAAACACCATATATTTT. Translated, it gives CASKISGSGNTIYF. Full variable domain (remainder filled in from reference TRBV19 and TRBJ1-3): DGGITQSPKYLFRKEGQNVTLSCEQNLNHDAMYWYRQDPGQGLRLIYYSQIVNDFQKGDIAEGYSVSREKKESFPLTVTSAQKNPTAFYLCASKISGSGNTIYFGEGSWLTVV.

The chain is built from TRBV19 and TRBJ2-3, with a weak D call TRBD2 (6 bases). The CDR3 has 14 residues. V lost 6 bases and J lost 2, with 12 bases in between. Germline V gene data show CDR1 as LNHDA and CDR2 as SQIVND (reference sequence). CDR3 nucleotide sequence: TGTGCCAGTAGGTACCAGCGGGTCACAGATACGCAGTATTTT. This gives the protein CASRYQRVTDTQYF.

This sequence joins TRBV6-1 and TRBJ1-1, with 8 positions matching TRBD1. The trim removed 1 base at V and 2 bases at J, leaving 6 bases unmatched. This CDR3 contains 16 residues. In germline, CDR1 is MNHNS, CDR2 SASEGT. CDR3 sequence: CASSEVFGQGNTEAFF. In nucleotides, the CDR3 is TGTGCCAGCAGTGAAGTTTTCGGACAGGGAAACACTGAAGCTTTCTTT.

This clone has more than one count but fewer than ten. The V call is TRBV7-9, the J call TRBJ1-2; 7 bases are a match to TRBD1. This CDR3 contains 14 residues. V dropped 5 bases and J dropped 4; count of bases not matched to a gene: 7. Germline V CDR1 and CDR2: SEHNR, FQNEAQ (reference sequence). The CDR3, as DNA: TGTGCCAGCAGCCCCCGACAGGGCGGCTATGGCTACACCTTC. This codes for CASSPRQGGYGYTF.

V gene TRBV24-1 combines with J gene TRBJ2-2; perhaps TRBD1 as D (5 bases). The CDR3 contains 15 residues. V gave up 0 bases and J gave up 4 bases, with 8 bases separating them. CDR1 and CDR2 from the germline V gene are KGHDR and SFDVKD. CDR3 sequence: CATSDLADITGELFF. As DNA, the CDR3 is TGTGCCACCAGTGATTTGGCGGACATCACCGGGGAGCTGTTTTTT.

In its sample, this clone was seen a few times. The CDR3 bases are TGTGCCAGCAGTTACTCACAGGGGGCGGGGTACGAGCAGTACTTC. It yields the protein CASSYSQGAGYEQYF. The V and J genes are TRBV6-5 and TRBJ2-7; 9 bases agree with TRBD1. With V trimmed by 0 bases and J by 4 bases, 4 bases remained unmatched. There are 15 residues in the CDR3. The germline gives CDR1 MNHEY, CDR2 SVGAGI.

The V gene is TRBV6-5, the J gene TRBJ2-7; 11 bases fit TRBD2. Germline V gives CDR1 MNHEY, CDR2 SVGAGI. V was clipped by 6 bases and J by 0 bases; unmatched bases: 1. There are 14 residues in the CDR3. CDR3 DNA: TGTGCCAGCAGAACTAGCGGGAGCTCCTACGAGCAGTACTTC. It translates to CASRTSGSSYEQYF.

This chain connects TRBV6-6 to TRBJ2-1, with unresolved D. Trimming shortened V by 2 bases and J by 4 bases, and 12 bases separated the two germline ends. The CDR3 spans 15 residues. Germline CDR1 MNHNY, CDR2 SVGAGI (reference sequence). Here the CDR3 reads CASSYDGSLYNEQFF. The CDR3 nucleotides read TGTGCCAGCAGTTACGACGGTAGCCTTTACAATGAGCAGTTCTTC.

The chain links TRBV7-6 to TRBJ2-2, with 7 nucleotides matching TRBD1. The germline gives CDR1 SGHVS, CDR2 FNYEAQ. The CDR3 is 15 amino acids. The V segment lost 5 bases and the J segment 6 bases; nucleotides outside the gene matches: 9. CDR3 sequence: CASSPQRGRAGELFF. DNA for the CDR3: TGTGCCAGCAGCCCGCAAAGGGGGCGCGCCGGGGAGCTGTTTTTT.

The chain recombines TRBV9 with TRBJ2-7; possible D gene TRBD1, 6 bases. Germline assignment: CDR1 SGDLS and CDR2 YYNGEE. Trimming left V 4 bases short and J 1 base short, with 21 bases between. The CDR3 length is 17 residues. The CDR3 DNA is TGTGCCAGCAGCCCCTCATCAAACCCGGGACAATCCTACGAGCAGTACTTC. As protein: CASSPSSNPGQSYEQYF.